This T cell receptor (beta chain) was sequenced in a study of blood T cell repertoires in COVID-19 (dated by TCRdb to about 2020). With respect to the entire study: Samples covering the acute and convalescent phases of COVID-19 were provided by collaborators in the United States, Italy and Spain. The dataset comprised deeply sampled blood TCRbeta repertoires from subjects exposed to, actively infected with, or recovered from COVID-19. The repertoires were made available in a free public database intended to serve as a resource for research on the immune response to SARS-CoV-2. A de-identified subject ID, COVID-19 status, age in years and sex were almost always included in the sample metadata. The samples were drawn from two sources: the first 160 participants of the ongoing ImmuneRACE study, and approximately 1,300 subjects contributed by 6 global collaborators. The material from the prospective study consisted of cDNA or gDNA derived from T cells, B-cell-depleted T cells, or PBMCs. Where available, HLA class I and class II types were obtained from metadata supplied by the sample provider rather than from assay-based typing. Summary of the overall study and its limitations: The amount of clinical and demographic metadata varied by source and participant and was provided uncurated.

In regard to this clone: Which antigen it targets is not known. Base qualities are not provided; no much larger clone lies one nucleotide away.

Germline trimming amounts to 2 bases on V and 0 bases on J, with 5 as the count of junction bases outside the gene matches. From the cysteine through the phenylalanine, the CDR3 covers 15 amino acids. Of all the DNA, just the CDR3 is kept, 45 bases in frame from base 1. As encoded in the germline V gene, CDR1 is SGHDT while CDR2 is YYEEEE. One collaborating source in Seattle enrolled patients during active infection and followed them longitudinally through the course of disease. The collaborating institutions used their own protocols to collect whole blood in K2EDTA tubes. For TCRbeta analysis, collaborators shipped samples in one of three forms: frozen whole blood, isolated PBMCs, or DNA extracted from either of those sample types. The immunoSEQ Assay, a bias-controlled multiplex PCR, was used to amplify TCRbeta CDR3 regions from genomic DNA. In the source study's methods: The number of nucleated cells in each sample was estimated from the amplification of reference gene primers within the assay. Sequence reads were collapsed and filtered to measure the absolute abundance of every unique TCRbeta CDR3 rearrangement. For each sample, productive Simpson clonality was calculated as the square root of Simpson's diversity index over productive rearrangements. TCRdb carries this immuneACCESS record with in-frame sequences only. Its versions omit some clonotypes, under half of them owing to an unresolved V gene in the studies checked, with the rest unexplained. V, J and clone size are those of that table, while D and trimming were read from the DNA. This sample gives 87,000 or so clones in total; 90% of them show up just once. Roughly 7% of the sample belongs to the ten largest clones.

Sequencing used peripheral blood. The chain is assembled from TRBV5-6 and TRBJ2-7; the central 7 bases match TRBD2. The receptor comes from a man younger than 35 with COVID-19, enrolled during active disease. Here is the DNA: TGTGCCAGCAGCTTCGGGGGGTGGACCTCCTACGAGCAGTACTTC. It encodes CASSFGGWTSYEQYF.